This T cell receptor beta chain was found in a study of T-cell reconstitution after alpha-beta-depleted transplantation in children. This clonotype was seen many times. Preparation of the TCRbeta library was carried out with unique molecular identifiers. TCRdb passed the PCR reads through MiXCR, listing each CDR3 protein once. Among 190,000 or so distinct CDR3 sequences listed, about 6.8% were seen once. CDR3 length equals 15 residues. V was clipped by 1 base and J by 8 bases, with 18 bases between them. Looked up from germline, CDR1 is DFQATT and CDR2 is SNEGSKA (reference sequence). The origin of this receptor is a human donor who donated a stem cell graft to a child with Wiskott-Aldrich syndrome. This chain joins TRBV20-1 and TRBJ2-4; D is undetermined. The sample consisted of PBMCs from the stem cell graft donor, taken from the stem cell graft. The CDR3 bases are TGCAGTGCTAGAGGACCTTCCAATCCTGGGGACATTCAGTACTTC. This translates into CSARGPSNPGDIQYF.